This TCR beta chain was identified during a study of T cells in Graves' hyperthyroidism and ophthalmopathy. Graves' hyperthyroidism is called stable when ophthalmopathy does not progress within 18 months. These patients, aged 18 to 65, had recently diagnosed hyperthyroidism lasting under 2 months. Every diagnosis used clinical symptoms, serum thyroxine and TRAb, thyroid ultrasound and orbital computed tomography. As regards this clonotype: Its antigen is not identified.

Amplified regions were TCR beta CDR3 sequences from RNA transcripts. Researchers ran a first-round RT-PCR on the TCR CDR3 using the HTBI primer set. In TCRdb, the multiplex PCR reads were re-called with MiXCR into one record per CDR3 protein. The sample carries about 710,000 distinct CDR3 sequences, around 15% recorded once. The ends were cut back, 2 bases at V and 6 bases at J, with 17 bases in the middle. The CDR3 covers 15 residues. Per the germline V gene, CDR1 is LNHNV and CDR2 is YYDKDF (reference sequence). Study-wide points: A 13 V-J model separated ophthalmopathy from stable hyperthyroidism.

The chain couples TRBV15 to TRBJ2-7; D possibly uses TRBD1 or TRBD2 (5 bases each). Sequencing input: blood. The TCR originated in a man younger than 35 with Graves' hyperthyroidism. The CDR3 spells CATSRTGTLPLEQYF. The CDR3 bases are TGTGCCACCAGCAGAACCGGGACCCTACCCCTCGAGCAGTACTTC.